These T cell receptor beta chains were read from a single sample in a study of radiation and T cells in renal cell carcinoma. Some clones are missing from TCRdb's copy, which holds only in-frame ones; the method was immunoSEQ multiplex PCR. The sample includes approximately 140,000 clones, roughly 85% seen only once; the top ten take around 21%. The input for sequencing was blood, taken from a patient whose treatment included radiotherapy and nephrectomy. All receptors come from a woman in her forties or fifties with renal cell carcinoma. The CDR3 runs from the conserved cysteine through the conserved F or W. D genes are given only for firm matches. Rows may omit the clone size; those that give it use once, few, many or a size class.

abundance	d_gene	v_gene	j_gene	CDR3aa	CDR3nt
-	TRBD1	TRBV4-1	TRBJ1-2	CASSQDSGQPYGYTF	TGCGCCAGCAGCCAAGATTCGGGACAGCCATATGGCTACACCTTC
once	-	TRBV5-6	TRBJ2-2	CASSLDRETGELFF	TGTGCCAGCAGCTTGGACAGGGAAACCGGGGAGCTGTTTTTT
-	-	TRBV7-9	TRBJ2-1	CASSLAPSLLGEQFF	TGTGCCAGCAGCTTAGCGCCTAGCTTGTTAGGTGAGCAGTTCTTC
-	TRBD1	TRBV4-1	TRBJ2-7	CASSRDRDYEQYF	TGCGCCAGCAGCCGGGACAGGGACTACGAGCAGTACTTC
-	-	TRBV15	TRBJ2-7	CATSRDLTYEQYF	TGTGCCACCAGCAGAGACTTAACCTACGAGCAGTACTTC
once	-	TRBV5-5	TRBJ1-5	CASSQTDFQPQHF	TGTGCCAGCAGCCAGACGGATTTTCAGCCCCAGCATTTT
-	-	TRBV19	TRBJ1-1	CASSIGRVEAFF	TGTGCCAGTAGTATCGGCAGGGTTGAAGCTTTCTTT
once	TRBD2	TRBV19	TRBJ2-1	CASSSQLAPEQFF	TGTGCCAGTAGTAGCCAACTAGCGCCTGAGCAGTTCTTC
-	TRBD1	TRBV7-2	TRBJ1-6	CASSFRDREHSPLHF	TGTGCCAGCAGCTTCCGGGACAGGGAACATTCACCCCTCCACTTT
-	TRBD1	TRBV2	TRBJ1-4	CASSEGSTGGEKLFF	TGTGCCAGCAGTGAAGGGTCGACAGGGGGAGAAAAACTGTTTTTT
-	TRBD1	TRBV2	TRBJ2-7	CASSMSGQANSYEQYF	TGTGCCAGCAGTATGTCGGGACAGGCGAATTCCTACGAGCAGTACTTC
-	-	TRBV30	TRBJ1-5	CAWSVGGASNQPQHF	TGTGCCTGGAGTGTAGGGGGGGCCAGCAATCAGCCCCAGCATTTT
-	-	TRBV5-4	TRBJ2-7	CASSSPGDGYEQYF	TGTGCCAGCAGCTCCCCCGGAGACGGCTACGAGCAGTACTTC
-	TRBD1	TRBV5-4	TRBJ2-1	CASSTGQGGEQFF	TGTGCCAGCAGCACGGGACAGGGGGGTGAGCAGTTCTTC
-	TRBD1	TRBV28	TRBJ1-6	CASSWADRGNSPLHF	TGTGCCAGCAGTTGGGCGGACAGGGGGAATTCACCCCTCCACTTT
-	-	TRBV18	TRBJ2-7	CASSPRSSYEQYF	TGTGCCAGCTCACCTCGAAGCTCCTACGAGCAGTACTTC
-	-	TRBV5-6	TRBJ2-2	CASSPTENTGELFF	TGTGCCAGCAGCCCTACAGAGAACACCGGGGAGCTGTTTTTT
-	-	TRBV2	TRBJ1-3	CASSISSGNTIYF	TGTGCCAGCAGTATTAGCTCTGGAAACACCATATATTTT
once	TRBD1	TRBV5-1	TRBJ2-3	CASSLVSDRVSGDTQYF	TGCGCCAGCAGCTTGGTATCGGACAGGGTCAGCGGAGATACGCAGTATTTT
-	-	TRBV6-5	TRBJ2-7	CASRPSSGYEQYF	TGTGCCAGCAGGCCCTCGAGCGGGTACGAGCAGTACTTC
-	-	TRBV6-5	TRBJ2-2	CASRLPRESTGELFF	TGTGCCAGCAGACTACCCAGGGAGAGCACCGGGGAGCTGTTTTTT
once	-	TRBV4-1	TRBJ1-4	CASSSPILGEKLFF	TGCGCCAGCAGCTCGCCGATACTGGGTGAAAAACTGTTTTTT
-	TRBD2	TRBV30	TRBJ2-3	CAWNQTSGRAPDTQYF	TGTGCCTGGAACCAAACTAGCGGGAGGGCCCCAGATACGCAGTATTTT
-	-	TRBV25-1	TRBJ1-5	CASSDGVRQPQHF	TGTGCCAGCAGTGACGGGGTACGTCAGCCCCAGCATTTT
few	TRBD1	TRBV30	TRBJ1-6	CAWSVQGDSSPLHF	TGTGCCTGGAGTGTGCAAGGGGACAGTTCACCCCTCCACTTT
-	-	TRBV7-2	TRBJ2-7	CASSLVGSTYEQYF	TGTGCCAGCAGCTTAGTAGGCTCAACCTACGAGCAGTACTTC
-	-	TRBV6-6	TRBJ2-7	CASTEVGGLEQYF	TGTGCCAGCACTGAGGTGGGGGGGCTCGAGCAGTACTTC
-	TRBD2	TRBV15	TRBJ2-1	CATSGTSGRRSEQFF	TGTGCCACCAGCGGAACTAGCGGGAGAAGGTCTGAGCAGTTCTTC
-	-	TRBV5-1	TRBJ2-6	CASSLSGANVLTF	TGCGCCAGCAGCTTGTCAGGGGCCAACGTCCTGACTTTC
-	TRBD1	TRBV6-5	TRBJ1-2	CASSFPQGRGSYGYTF	TGTGCCAGCAGTTTCCCACAGGGGCGAGGGAGTTATGGCTACACCTTC
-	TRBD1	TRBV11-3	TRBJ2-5	CASSLGTDQETQYF	TGTGCCAGCAGCCTCGGGACAGACCAAGAGACCCAGTACTTC
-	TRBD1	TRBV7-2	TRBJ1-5	CASSLVGQAGGQPQHF	TGTGCCAGCAGCTTAGTGGGACAGGCGGGTGGTCAGCCCCAGCATTTT
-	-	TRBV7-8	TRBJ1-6	CASSLSAGRWTPLHF	TGTGCCAGCAGCTTATCGGCAGGGCGATGGACACCCCTCCACTTT
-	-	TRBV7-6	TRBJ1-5	CASSLGPGGAQPQHF	TGTGCCAGCAGCTTAGGCCCGGGGGGGGCTCAGCCCCAGCATTTT
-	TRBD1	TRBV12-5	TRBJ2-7	CASGRPGQGLRYEQYF	TGTGCTAGTGGTCGCCCGGGACAGGGTTTAAGGTACGAGCAGTACTTC
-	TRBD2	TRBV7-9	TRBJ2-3	CASSSIAGGPTDTQYF	TGTGCCAGCAGCTCAATAGCGGGAGGGCCGACAGATACGCAGTATTTT
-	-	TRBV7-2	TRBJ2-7	CASSSVRDYEQYF	TGTGCCAGCAGCTCGGTCCGAGACTACGAGCAGTACTTC
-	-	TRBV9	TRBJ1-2	CASSRGAGYTF	TGTGCCAGCAGCAGGGGGGCCGGCTACACCTTC
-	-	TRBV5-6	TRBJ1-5	CASSYRSTATDQPQHF	TGTGCCAGCAGCTACCGGTCGACAGCGACCGATCAGCCCCAGCATTTT
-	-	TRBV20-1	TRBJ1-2	CSARDTPGYTF	TGCAGTGCTAGAGATACACCTGGCTACACCTTC
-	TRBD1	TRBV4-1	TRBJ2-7	CASSQDDRGRSQAQYF	TGCGCCAGCAGCCAAGACGACAGGGGGCGATCTCAGGCGCAGTACTTC
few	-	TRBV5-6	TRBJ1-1	CASSLFGSGNEAFF	TGTGCCAGCAGCTTGTTTGGGTCTGGCAATGAAGCTTTCTTT
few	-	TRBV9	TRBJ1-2	CASSPEVTGYGYTF	TGTGCCAGCAGCCCCGAGGTGACAGGCTATGGCTACACCTTC
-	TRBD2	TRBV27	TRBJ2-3	CASSLSGGAPDTQYF	TGTGCCAGCAGTTTAAGCGGGGGGGCTCCAGATACGCAGTATTTT
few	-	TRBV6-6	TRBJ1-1	CASRTVQGEAFF	TGTGCCAGCAGGACGGTTCAAGGTGAAGCTTTCTTT
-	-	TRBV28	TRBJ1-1	CASSFLQTEAFF	TGTGCCAGCAGTTTTTTGCAGACTGAAGCTTTCTTT
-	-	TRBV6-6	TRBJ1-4	CASSSGLSEKLFF	TGTGCCAGCAGTTCAGGGCTGAGTGAAAAACTGTTTTTT
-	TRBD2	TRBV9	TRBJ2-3	CASSASGSSTDTQYF	TGTGCCAGCAGCGCGAGCGGGAGTTCCACAGATACGCAGTATTTT
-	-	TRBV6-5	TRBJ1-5	CATRSSNQPQHF	TGTGCCACCCGAAGTAGCAATCAGCCCCAGCATTTT
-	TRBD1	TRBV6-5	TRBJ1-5	CASSYNRGQSQPQHF	TGTGCCAGCAGTTACAACAGGGGGCAGAGTCAGCCCCAGCATTTT
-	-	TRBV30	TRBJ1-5	CAWSNRGNQPQHF	TGTGCCTGGAGTAATAGGGGAAATCAGCCCCAGCATTTT
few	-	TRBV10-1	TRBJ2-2	CASRATDGGELFF	TGCGCCAGCAGGGCCACAGATGGCGGGGAGCTGTTTTTT
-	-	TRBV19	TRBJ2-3	CASSIFTRGDTQYF	TGTGCCAGTAGTATATTTACCAGGGGAGATACGCAGTATTTT
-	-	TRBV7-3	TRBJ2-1	CASSLVGGSPYNEQFF	TGTGCCAGCAGCTTAGTCGGCGGTTCGCCCTACAATGAGCAGTTCTTC
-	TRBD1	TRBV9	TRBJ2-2	CASSVGQGLLVELFF	TGTGCCAGCAGCGTGGGACAGGGACTGTTGGTGGAGCTGTTTTTT